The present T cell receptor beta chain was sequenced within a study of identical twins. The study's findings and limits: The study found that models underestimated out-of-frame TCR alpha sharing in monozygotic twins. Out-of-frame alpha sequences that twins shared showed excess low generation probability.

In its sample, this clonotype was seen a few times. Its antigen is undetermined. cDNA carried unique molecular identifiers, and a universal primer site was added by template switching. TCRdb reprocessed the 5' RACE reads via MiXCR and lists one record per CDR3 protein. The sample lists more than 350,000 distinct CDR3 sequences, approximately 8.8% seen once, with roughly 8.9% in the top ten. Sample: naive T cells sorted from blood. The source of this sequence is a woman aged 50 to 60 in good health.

CDR3 loop: CASTKPGQGYNEQFF. DNA of the CDR3: TGCGCCAGCACCAAACCGGGACAGGGGTACAATGAGCAGTTCTTC. The chain couples TRBV5-1 to TRBJ2-1; 10 bases are shared with TRBD1. Germline-derived CDR1 and CDR2 are SGHRS and YFSETQ. Trimming cost V 6 bases and J 4 bases; bases outside gene matches: 7. The CDR3 covers 15 residues.